Below, 13 T cell receptor beta chains from the same sample are listed, as sequenced in a study of cytomegalovirus exposure and HLA in healthy donors (dated by TCRdb to 2016 to 2017). To prepare the library, the immunoSEQ multiplex PCR assay was applied. A mixture of 60 forward primers for TCR Vbeta segments and 13 reverse primers for TCR Jbeta segments was used in the multiplex PCR. TCRdb provides this immuneACCESS table in a form limited to in-frame rearrangements. Some clones are lacking; in checked studies, under half of them reflect an unresolved V gene, and why the rest are absent is not known. This sample has 150,000 to 200,000 clones in its table, and around 80% of those were observed once. The ten largest clones represent 3.5% to 5% of the sample. Sequenced sample: PBMCs. Every receptor here comes from a woman aged 25-40 years in good health and CMV-seropositive.

The count of this clone is one. The chain combines TRBV4-1 with TRBJ1-4, with TRBD1 matching over 8 bases. This CDR3 has 16 residues. From germline, CDR1 is MGHRA and CDR2 YSYEKL. With 4 bases clipped from V and 4 bases from J, the junction kept 8 bases outside the gene matches. The CDR3 DNA reads TGCGCCAGCAGCCCTCGGACGGGACAGGTTAATGAAAAACTGTTTTTT. Residues: CASSPRTGQVNEKLFF.

The chain links TRBV16 to TRBJ2-7, with D perhaps TRBD2 (5 bases). Trimming cost V 0 bases and J 7 bases, with 10 bases left between them. The CDR3 totals 13 residues. Germline CDR1 is KGHSY and CDR2 is FQNENV. CDR3 residues: CASSQSGSGEQYF. CDR3 nucleotides: TGTGCCAGCAGCCAATCAGGGTCGGGGGAGCAGTACTTC.

The rearrangement links TRBV14 to TRBJ2-7, with no clear D. Germline values: CDR1 SGHDN, CDR2 FVKESK. The CDR3 length is 12 residues. Between the trimmed V and J ends, which lost 2 bases and 6 bases, there was a span of 8 bases. The CDR3 DNA is TGTGCCAGCAGCCAAACTCCGGGCGAGCAGTACTTC. It translates to CASSQTPGEQYF.

V and J are TRBV9 and TRBJ1-6, with D possibly matching TRBD1 (5 bases). Germline loops: CDR1 SGDLS, CDR2 YYNGEE. Between the trimmed V and J ends, which lost 0 bases and 2 bases, there was a span of 9 bases. The CDR3 extends over 16 amino acids. CDR3 amino acids: CASSVAGDPYNSPLHF. The DNA for the CDR3 is TGTGCCAGCAGCGTAGCGGGGGACCCCTATAATTCACCCCTCCACTTT.

The count of this clone is one. The gene calls are TRBV5-1 and TRBJ1-1, with 8 bases that match TRBD1. With 4 bases clipped from V and 5 bases from J, the junction kept 7 bases outside the gene matches. CDR1 SGHRS and CDR2 YFSETQ come from the germline V gene. The CDR3 is made up of 14 amino acids. CDR3 protein: CASSPGQVATEAFF. CDR3 nucleotides: TGCGCCAGCAGCCCGGGACAGGTTGCGACTGAAGCTTTCTTT. The whole variable domain, remainder taken from reference TRBV5-1 and TRBJ1-1, is KAGVTQTPRYLIKTRGQQVTLSCSPISGHRSVSWYQQTPGQGLQFLFEYFSETQRNKGNFPGRFSGRQFSNSRSEMNVSTLELGDSALYLCASSPGQVATEAFFGQGTRLTVV.

The chain is built from TRBV2 and TRBJ2-5; 7 bases agree with TRBD1. CDR1 is SNHLY and CDR2 is FYNNEI in the germline V gene. Trimming took 5 bases from V and 3 from J; bases not matched to a gene: 6. This CDR3 is built from 14 residues. The CDR3 nucleotides read TGTGCCAGCAGTCCACGACAGGGAAAAGAGACCCAGTACTTC. Protein: CASSPRQGKETQYF.

V gene TRBV29-1 combines with J gene TRBJ1-2; TRBD1 is a possible D gene (6 bases). Germline V gene lookup returns CDR1 SQVTM and CDR2 ANQGSEA. V was cut by 3 bases and J by 6 bases, with 8 bases left in between. The length of the CDR3 is 11 residues. The CDR3 DNA reads as TGCAGCGTTGACAGGGGCGATGGCTACACCTTC. Translated, it gives CSVDRGDGYTF.

This chain links TRBV10-2 with TRBJ2-1; TRBD2 matches at 12 bases. After removal of 7 bases from V and 7 bases from J, the junction contained 8 bases not matched to a gene. CDR3 size: 15 residues. The germline V gene encodes CDR1 WSHSY and CDR2 SAAADI. CDR3 coding DNA: TGCGCCAGCAACCCTAGCGGGGGGGCCCAGAATGAGCAGTTCTTC. Translated: CASNPSGGAQNEQFF.

V is TRBV4-3 and J is TRBJ1-5; 8 bases are shared with TRBD1. This CDR3 has 15 residues. After removal of 4 bases from V and 6 bases from J, the junction contained 8 bases not matched to a gene. Germline CDR1 is LGHNA and CDR2 is YSLEER. The CDR3, as DNA: TGCGCCAGCAGCCCAACCAGGACAGGGTTTCAGCCCCAGCATTTT. It yields the protein CASSPTRTGFQPQHF.

The rearrangement uses TRBV7-2 and TRBJ2-7; 8 nucleotides match TRBD1. The CDR3 runs 15 residues. V gave up 1 base and J gave up 6 bases; unmatched junction bases: 8. CDR1 SGHTA and CDR2 FQGNSA come from the germline V gene. The CDR3 coding sequence is TGTGCCAGCAGCTTAGGGACAGGGCCCATTTTCGAGCAGTACTTC. Translation gives CASSLGTGPIFEQYF.

The chain employs TRBV11-2 and TRBJ1-1; 9 bases fit TRBD1. CDR3 length: 18 amino acids. V lost 2 bases to trimming and J lost 0 bases; unmatched junction nucleotides: 10. Germline V gene sequence: CDR1 SGHAT, CDR2 FQNNGV. The CDR3 reads CASSLRLGTGIMNTEAFF. The CDR3 DNA sequence: TGTGCCAGCAGCTTACGATTAGGGACAGGGATCATGAACACTGAAGCTTTCTTT.

The V call is TRBV30, the J call TRBJ2-5; D perhaps matches TRBD1 (6 bases). The CDR3 contains 14 residues. The germline V gene has CDR1 GTSNPN and CDR2 SVGIG (reference sequence). V lost 3 bases to trimming and J lost 3 bases, with 14 bases between them. CDR3: CAWSPPHREETQYF. The DNA of the CDR3 is TGTGCCTGGAGCCCCCCACACAGGGAAGAGACCCAGTACTTC.

In regard to this clone: Other nucleotide sequences from this sample produce the same CDR3. The rearrangement joins TRBV27 to TRBJ2-7; D unresolved. The germline CDR1 and CDR2 sequences are MNHEY and SMNVEV (reference sequence). The CDR3 has 14 amino acids. The V gene lost 2 bases and the J gene lost 4 bases, with 12 bases spanning the gap. The CDR3: CASSLSLEDYEQYF. The CDR3 nucleotides read TGTGCCAGCAGTTTAAGTCTAGAAGATTACGAGCAGTACTTC.